This T cell receptor beta chain was sequenced for a study of regulatory T cells in long-lasting Graves disease. Study background: Antithyroid drugs had been taken by newly diagnosed Graves' patients for under 3 months. General study findings and limits: A reduction in accuracy may have resulted from the small sample size.

The TCR beta library used iRepertoire HTBI primers with Arm-PCR amplification of CDR3. Using its own MiXCR run on the multiplex PCR reads, TCRdb lists one record per CDR3 protein. The table has 400,000 to 450,000 distinct CDR3 sequences, 16% seen once. This clonotype has ten or more counts. The antigen is not known. As to time point: newly diagnosed GD, antithyroid drugs for less than 3 months. Generation of the TCR library employed RNA extracted from PBMCs. Germline CDR1 MNHEY, CDR2 SVGEGT. V was clipped by 11 bases and J by 4 bases; unmatched bases: 5. There are 15 residues in the CDR3. This same sample was also taken into another study, of T cells in Graves' hyperthyroidism and ophthalmopathy. This second study notes: Most thyroid-expanded clonotypes above 0.001 were also found in blood.

V is TRBV6-2 or TRBV6-3 and J is TRBJ2-1; 16 nucleotides line up with TRBD2. This clonotype was obtained from a woman aged 25 to 45 with Graves disease. The sample in question was peripheral blood mononuclear cells (PBMCs), obtained at new diagnosis, from a patient treated with antithyroid drugs. The CDR3 loop is CAGTSGRAGYNEQFF. The DNA for the CDR3 is TGTGCCGGGACTAGCGGGAGGGCCGGTTACAATGAGCAGTTCTTC.